These 19 T cell receptor beta chains originate from one sample sequenced in a study of blood T cell repertoires in COVID-19. TCRdb's copy holds only in-frame clones and misses some; the assay was immunoSEQ multiplex PCR. This sample has approximately 33,000 clones; over 75% occur once, and the top ten carry less than 8%. Sequencing used peripheral blood. These receptors were collected from a man aged 60 to 69 with COVID-19, enrolled during active disease.

This sequence joins TRBV3-1 (or the pseudogene TRBV3-2) and TRBJ1-2; a possible D gene is TRBD1 (5 bases). This CDR3 comprises 14 residues. CDR1 is LGHDT, CDR2 YNNKEL, per germline (reference sequence). V shed 1 base and J shed 8 bases, with 14 bases lying between them. CDR3 region: CASSQAVGGGGYTF. Written as DNA, the CDR3 is TGTGCCAGCAGCCAAGCCGTCGGGGGGGGAGGCTACACCTTC.

This chain connects TRBV30 to TRBJ2-1; 9 nucleotides match TRBD1. The length of the CDR3 is 16 residues. Germline V CDR1 and CDR2: GTSNPN, SVGIG (reference sequence). Trimming removed 1 base from V and 2 bases from J; junction bases left unmatched: 6. Written as DNA, the CDR3 is TGTGCCTGGAGTGGGACAGGGGCGGGGGCCTACAATGAGCAGTTCTTC. Amino acids: CAWSGTGAGAYNEQFF.

The chain recombines TRBV3-1 (or the pseudogene TRBV3-2) with TRBJ2-3; D is possibly TRBD2 (5 bases). This CDR3 is 16 amino acids long. Trimming removed 1 base from V and 6 bases from J, with 17 bases in between. The germline V gene encodes CDR1 LGHDT and CDR2 YNNKEL (reference sequence). The CDR3 loop is CASSQVAGNPRDTQYF. The CDR3 nucleotides read TGTGCCAGCAGCCAAGTGGCGGGTAATCCTAGGGATACGCAGTATTTT.

This clone was counted between two and nine times. The rearrangement joins TRBV5-4 to TRBJ2-3; no firm D call. The CDR3 is made up of 14 amino acids. Germline V gene data show CDR1 as SGHNT and CDR2 as YYREEE (reference sequence). With 2 bases removed from V and 3 bases from J, the gap between germline ends came to 10 bases. The CDR3 region is CASSLAIGTDTQYF. The CDR3 region has the DNA TGTGCCAGCAGCTTAGCGATTGGGACAGATACGCAGTATTTT.

The chain is built from TRBV7-9 and TRBJ1-4; 9 positions match TRBD1. J lost 8 bases, V lost 4 bases, and 17 bases had no gene match. This CDR3 has 18 amino acids. In germline, CDR1 is SEHNR, CDR2 FQNEAQ (reference sequence). The CDR3, as DNA: TGTGCCAGCAGCTCTACAGGGGGCGCATGGAGGTTCGACGAAAAACTGTTTTTT. Translated: CASSSTGGAWRFDEKLFF.

V usage is TRBV7-2 and J usage is TRBJ2-7, with 7 positions matching TRBD1. The CDR3 sequence is 18 residues long. Per the germline V gene, CDR1 is SGHTA and CDR2 is FQGNSA. The V and J ends lost 4 bases and 0 bases, in that order; junction bases with no gene match: 15. The CDR3 nucleotides read TGTGCCAGCAGCTCCCCCAGGCAGTTGGACAGGAGCTCCTACGAGCAGTACTTC. It translates to CASSSPRQLDRSSYEQYF.

The rearrangement uses TRBV28 and TRBJ1-1, with D unresolved. The CDR3 has 14 residues. Germline V gene sequence: CDR1 MDHEN, CDR2 SYDVKM. V dropped 6 bases and J dropped 1 base, with 12 bases sitting between them. CDR3 protein: CASSLGVPNTEAFF. CDR3 DNA: TGTGCCAGCAGCCTCGGGGTCCCGAACACTGAAGCTTTCTTT.

The chain's CDR3 is CASSLTGNYGYTF. The CDR3 nucleotides are TGTGCCAGCAGTTTGACGGGGAACTATGGCTACACCTTC. V gene TRBV28 combines with J gene TRBJ1-2; D unclear. The germline CDR1 and CDR2 sequences are MDHEN and SYDVKM. The V gene lost 3 bases and the J gene lost 2 bases, with 7 bases spanning the gap. The length of the CDR3 is 13 residues.

The rearrangement uses TRBV28 and TRBJ2-1, with TRBD2 as a possible D gene (6 bases). Germline V gene data show CDR1 as MDHEN and CDR2 as SYDVKM. V shed 4 bases and J shed 5 bases, with 12 bases lying between them. The CDR3 has 14 amino acids. The CDR3 sequence: CASSSGGRNNEQFF. CDR3 bases: TGTGCCAGCAGTTCCGGGGGTAGGAACAATGAGCAGTTCTTC.

The CDR3 DNA follows: TGTGCCAGCACCCCGGACAGCTACGAGCAGTACTTC. Its protein product is CASTPDSYEQYF. The chain combines TRBV6-6 with TRBJ2-7; TRBD1 is a possible D gene (6 bases). The CDR3 runs 12 residues. Germline V gives CDR1 MNHNY, CDR2 SVGAGI (reference sequence). Trimming shortened V by 7 bases and J by 3 bases, and 10 bases separated the two germline ends.

V usage is TRBV7-2 and J usage is TRBJ2-7, with D maybe TRBD1 (6 bases). This CDR3 comprises 16 residues. The germline V and J ends were trimmed by 1 base and 7 bases, with 20 bases remaining between them. Germline CDR1 reads SGHTA; CDR2 reads FQGNSA. CDR3 DNA: TGTGCCAGCAGCTTAGATGGTGAACAGGGCCTACGGGAGCAGTACTTC. Translating gives CASSLDGEQGLREQYF.

This chain joins TRBV2 and TRBJ1-1, with 8 nucleotides matching TRBD1. Trimming took 1 base from V and 5 from J; bases not matched to a gene: 15. The CDR3 is 18 amino acids. Looked up from germline, CDR1 is SNHLY and CDR2 is FYNNEI. The CDR3 region has the DNA TGTGCCAGCAGTGAAGATGGGTCGGGCCAGGGGGCGCGGACTGAAGCTTTCTTT. Translation gives CASSEDGSGQGARTEAFF.

J is TRBJ2-3 and V is TRBV5-5, with 7 bases matching TRBD2. With V trimmed by 0 bases and J by 2 bases, 12 bases remained unmatched. The CDR3 is made up of 18 amino acids. Germline assignment: CDR1 SGHKS and CDR2 YYEKEE (reference sequence). The CDR3 spells CASSLVFRPAGITDTQYF. CDR3 DNA sequence: TGTGCCAGCAGCTTGGTGTTTCGGCCAGCGGGAATCACAGATACGCAGTATTTT. Using reference TRBV5-5 and TRBJ2-3 for the parts outside the CDR3, the full variable domain is DAGVTQSPTHLIKTRGQQVTLRCSPISGHKSVSWYQQVLGQGPQFIFQYYEKEERGRGNFPDRFSARQFPNYSSELNVNALLLGDSALYLCASSLVFRPAGITDTQYFGPGTRLTVL.

The chain carries TRBV20-1 and TRBJ2-5; the D gene is possibly TRBD2 (7 bases). With 3 bases removed from V and 7 bases from J, the gap between germline ends came to 21 bases. This CDR3 contains 15 residues. Germline V gene lookup returns CDR1 DFQATT and CDR2 SNEGSKA (reference sequence). The CDR3 protein is CSASFSGQGKGTQYF. The DNA of the CDR3 is TGCAGTGCTAGTTTTAGCGGGCAGGGGAAGGGGACCCAGTACTTC.

The V gene is TRBV5-8, the J gene TRBJ1-1; TRBD1 matches 8 bases. The V gene end was trimmed by 2 bases and the J gene end by 11 bases; junction bases not matched to a gene: 5. The CDR3 loop spans 12 amino acids. Per germline, CDR1 SGHTS and CDR2 YDEGEE. CDR3 sequence reads: CASSFGQGNAFF. For the CDR3, the DNA is TGTGCCAGCAGCTTCGGACAGGGTAATGCTTTCTTT.

This chain uses TRBV19 with TRBJ2-1; D is undetermined. This CDR3 is built from 13 residues. V lost 3 bases and J lost 5, with 8 bases in between. Germline loops: CDR1 LNHDA, CDR2 SQIVND (reference sequence). CDR3 sequence reads: CASSMVANNEQFF. The CDR3 DNA is TGTGCCAGTAGTATGGTAGCAAACAATGAGCAGTTCTTC. The full variable domain, with the rest looked up from reference TRBV19 and TRBJ2-1, is DGGITQSPKYLFRKEGQNVTLSCEQNLNHDAMYWYRQDPGQGLRLIYYSQIVNDFQKGDIAEGYSVSREKKESFPLTVTSAQKNPTAFYLCASSMVANNEQFFGPGTRLTVL.

This clone is deemed medium-sized. This rearrangement joins TRBV6-5 to TRBJ1-2; D perhaps matches TRBD1 (6 bases). The V gene lost 6 bases and the J gene lost 3 bases, with 14 bases spanning the gap. From germline, CDR1 is MNHEY and CDR2 SVGAGI. CDR3 size: 14 residues. The CDR3 spells CASRPQGFYYGYTF. In DNA form, the CDR3 reads TGTGCCAGCAGACCCCAGGGGTTCTACTATGGCTACACCTTC.

This clone was found once. This chain uses TRBV27 with TRBJ2-1; D is possibly TRBD2 (6 bases). Trimming removed 10 bases from V and 1 base from J, with 17 bases in between. The CDR3 runs to 15 residues. Germline CDR1 and CDR2: MNHEY and SMNVEV (reference sequence). CDR3 sequence (DNA): TGTGCCAACACAAAGGCGGGACGGTCCTACAATGAGCAGTTCTTC. Translating gives CANTKAGRSYNEQFF.

Only one count was recorded for this clone. The chain employs TRBV29-1 and TRBJ2-2; D uncertain. Germline values: CDR1 SQVTM, CDR2 ANQGSEA. The CDR3 covers 13 residues. Trimming took 0 bases from V and 4 from J, leaving 6 bases between them. In nucleotides, the CDR3 is TGCAGCGTTGAAGACTCGGGCACCGGGGAGCTGTTTTTT. It codes for CSVEDSGTGELFF.